The entry below gives a single TCR beta chain sequence along with its context. Its specificity is unknown. The PCR ran on 60 Vbeta and 13 Jbeta primers. Assay: immunoSEQ multiplex PCR; the TCRdb copy retains only in-frame clones and omits some. The sample lists just under 80,000 clones, nearly 80% occurring once. The data derive from a study of cytomegalovirus exposure and HLA in healthy donors. Study overall: HLA-typed donors were the source of about 85 million unique TCRs, which an early data release held.

Germline-derived CDR1 and CDR2 are SGHKS and YYEKEE (reference sequence). The V end lost 4 bases, the J end lost 6 bases, and 14 bases lay between the germline ends. This CDR3 contains 14 residues. Points from the study as a whole: Donor immune exposure was known only as CMV serostatus. Cytomegalovirus association was assigned to over 150 TCR beta chains. In a later analysis, specific HLA alleles were associated with around 17,000 TCR beta sequences at a 0.05 false discovery rate.

This rearrangement joins TRBV5-5 to TRBJ1-5; D possibly corresponds to TRBD1 (6 bases). The sequence derives from a man in his forties or fifties in good health and CMV-seronegative. Specimen: PBMCs. The CDR3 here is CASSRQVTGQPQHF. The CDR3 DNA reads as TGTGCCAGCAGCAGACAGGTAACGGGTCAGCCCCAGCATTTT. Using reference TRBV5-5 and TRBJ1-5 for the parts outside the CDR3, the full variable domain is DAGVTQSPTHLIKTRGQQVTLRCSPISGHKSVSWYQQVLGQGPQFIFQYYEKEERGRGNFPDRFSARQFPNYSSELNVNALLLGDSALYLCASSRQVTGQPQHFGDGTRLSIL.